A single sample gave rise to the 16 T cell receptor beta chains below, sequenced in a study of early T cells in non-severe SARS-CoV-2 infection. TCRdb reprocessed the 5' RACE reads via MiXCR and lists one record per CDR3 protein. The data show 100,000 to 130,000 distinct CDR3 sequences, roughly an eighth seen once. The sequenced sample was whole blood. These receptor sequences come from an adult who was a healthcare worker with PCR-confirmed SARS-CoV-2 infection or an uninfected control (not recorded which).

This clonotype was detected ten times or more. The chain employs TRBV11-2 and TRBJ2-7, with D perhaps given as TRBD1 or TRBD2 (5 bases each). Germline CDR1 reads SGHAT; CDR2 reads FQNNGV. The CDR3 runs to 13 residues. The V and J ends lost 6 bases and 5 bases respectively, with 14 bases between them. Here the CDR3 DNA reads TGTGCCAGCAGGGGTAGGGACGGTGACGAGCAGTACTTC. It translates to CASRGRDGDEQYF.

This clonotype has just one count. This chain connects TRBV5-1 to TRBJ2-7; 13 nucleotides match TRBD2. Trimming cost V 3 bases and J 4 bases; bases outside gene matches: 7. The CDR3 length is 16 residues. From germline, CDR1 is SGHRS and CDR2 YFSETQ. The DNA for the CDR3 is TGCGCCAGCAGCTCGTCTCGGACTAGCGGGAGTTACGAGCAGTACTTC. This encodes CASSSSRTSGSYEQYF.

This clonotype has just a few counts. The V gene is TRBV20-1, the J gene TRBJ2-7, with D perhaps matching TRBD1 (5 bases). V shed 3 bases and J shed 3 bases, with 18 bases lying between them. CDR1 and CDR2 from the germline V gene are DFQATT and SNEGSKA (reference sequence). The CDR3 runs to 15 residues. CDR3 sequence (DNA): TGCAGTGCTAGCCCCACGACAGATGTTTTCTACGAGCAGTACTTC. This gives the protein CSASPTTDVFYEQYF.

Only a few counts were recorded for this clonotype. CDR3 nucleotides: TGTGCCAGCAGCCCGTCGGCCCACATCCCAGGGGAGACCCAGTACTTC. Translation: CASSPSAHIPGETQYF. The chain employs TRBV11-2 and TRBJ2-5, with a weak D call TRBD1 (5 bases). The germline gives CDR1 SGHAT, CDR2 FQNNGV. Trimming shortened V by 5 bases and J by 5 bases, and 21 bases separated the two germline ends. The CDR3 is 16 amino acids.

This clonotype has at least ten counts. This chain uses TRBV3-1 with TRBJ2-5, with 10 bases identical to TRBD2. Per the germline V gene, CDR1 is LGHDT and CDR2 is YNNKEL (reference sequence). This CDR3 region has 16 residues. V was clipped by 4 bases and J by 4 bases; unmatched bases: 9. The CDR3 here is CASSLAAGGARETQYF. The CDR3 DNA is TGTGCCAGCAGCCTGGCAGCGGGGGGGGCCAGAGAGACCCAGTACTTC.

The chain joins TRBV9 to TRBJ2-1; 7 nucleotides line up with TRBD2. V lost 0 bases to trimming and J lost 6 bases; unmatched junction nucleotides: 6. The germline gives CDR1 SGDLS, CDR2 YYNGEE. CDR3 length: 15 amino acids. The CDR3 loop reads CASSVGFREGNEQFF. The CDR3 DNA reads as TGTGCCAGCAGCGTAGGTTTTAGGGAGGGCAATGAGCAGTTCTTC.

V is TRBV7-3 and J is TRBJ2-1, with a tentative D call TRBD2 (6 bases). CDR1 SGHTA and CDR2 FQGTGA come from the germline V gene. The CDR3 has 17 amino acids. Deletions cut 0 bases from V and 2 bases from J, with 14 bases between. The CDR3 reads CASSLTGGSLTYNEQFF. DNA for the CDR3: TGTGCCAGCAGCTTAACGGGGGGTTCCCTTACCTACAATGAGCAGTTCTTC.

The chain recombines TRBV3-1 with TRBJ2-7; no firm D call. CDR3 length: 15 residues. Looked up from germline, CDR1 is LGHDT and CDR2 is YNNKEL (reference sequence). Trimming cost V 7 bases and J 5 bases, with 21 bases left between them. CDR3 DNA: TGTGCCAGCACTGCAGAGGCAAGGGTTGTCCACGAGCAGTACTTC. It specifies CASTAEARVVHEQYF.

This clonotype was counted only a few times. The rearrangement joins TRBV21-1 to TRBJ2-3; the table's D call, TRBD1, was not checked against the DNA. TRBV21-1 represents a pseudogene. CDR3 size: 14 residues. The CDR3 coding sequence is TGTGCCAGCAGCCCCGGGACAGGGGCAGATACGCAGTATTTT. Its translation: CASSPGTGADTQYF.

The rearrangement uses TRBV20-1 and TRBJ2-1, with D possibly being TRBD1 (5 bases). The CDR3 sequence is 17 residues long. Germline V gives CDR1 DFQATT, CDR2 SNEGSKA (reference sequence). V shed 1 base and J shed 1 base, with 17 bases lying between them. CDR3 region: CSARGPSGKLSYNEQFF. The DNA of the CDR3 is TGCAGTGCTAGAGGACCATCAGGGAAACTTTCCTACAATGAGCAGTTCTTC.

This clonotype was observed at least ten times. The chain recombines TRBV7-6 with TRBJ2-5, with 7 bases that match TRBD2. Looked up from germline, CDR1 is SGHVS and CDR2 is FNYEAQ. The CDR3 loop spans 13 amino acids. V shed 5 bases and J 3 bases; nucleotides not matched to a gene: 3. CDR3 coding DNA: TGTGCCAGCAGCCCCGGGACTAAAGAGACCCAGTACTTC. It encodes CASSPGTKETQYF.

This clonotype was found a few times. V is TRBV7-8 and J is TRBJ2-2, with TRBD1 identical over 8 bases. CDR3 length: 14 amino acids. V lost 5 bases, J lost 6 bases, and 5 bases stayed unmatched. Looked up from germline, CDR1 is SGHVS and CDR2 is FQNEAQ. In DNA, the CDR3 is TGTGCCAGCAGCCCGGACAGGGTAGCCGGGGAGCTGTTTTTT. Residues: CASSPDRVAGELFF.

This clonotype was seen at least ten times. CDR3 nucleotides: TGTGCCAGCAGTTCTCCGCAGGGAATTGATAGCAATCAGCCCCAGCATTTT. Protein: CASSSPQGIDSNQPQHF. The chain uses TRBV28 and TRBJ1-5, with D possibly matching TRBD1 (5 bases). The V end was cut by 4 bases, the J end by 0 bases, with 16 bases between. This CDR3 comprises 17 residues. Germline assignment: CDR1 MDHEN and CDR2 SYDVKM.

This clonotype was seen ten or more times. The gene calls are TRBV4-1 and TRBJ2-7; D may correspond to TRBD1 or TRBD2 (5 bases each). This CDR3 is built from 15 residues. Trimming removed 0 bases at V and 4 bases at J, with 13 bases between. The V gene's germline CDR1 is MGHRA and CDR2 YSYEKL. CDR3 residues: CASSQDRGEFYEQYF. CDR3 in DNA: TGCGCCAGCAGCCAAGATAGAGGGGAATTTTACGAGCAGTACTTC.

The CDR3 loop is CASSLAIGQPMNTEAFF. The DNA for the CDR3 is TGCGCCAGCAGCTTGGCTATAGGTCAGCCTATGAACACTGAAGCTTTCTTT. V usage is TRBV5-1 and J usage is TRBJ1-1; D uncertain. The CDR3 is made up of 17 amino acids. Germline-derived CDR1 and CDR2 are SGHRS and YFSETQ. The ends were cut back, 0 bases at V and 0 bases at J, with 15 bases in the middle.

This clonotype was recorded many times. The chain employs TRBV5-8 and TRBJ1-1; D is uncertain. The V end lost 8 bases, the J end lost 5 bases, and 16 bases lay between the germline ends. The CDR3 contains 13 residues. Germline-derived CDR1 and CDR2 are SGHTS and YDEGEE. DNA of the CDR3: TGTGCCAGTAAAAACAGCCTGGGGACTGAAGCTTTCTTT. It specifies CASKNSLGTEAFF.